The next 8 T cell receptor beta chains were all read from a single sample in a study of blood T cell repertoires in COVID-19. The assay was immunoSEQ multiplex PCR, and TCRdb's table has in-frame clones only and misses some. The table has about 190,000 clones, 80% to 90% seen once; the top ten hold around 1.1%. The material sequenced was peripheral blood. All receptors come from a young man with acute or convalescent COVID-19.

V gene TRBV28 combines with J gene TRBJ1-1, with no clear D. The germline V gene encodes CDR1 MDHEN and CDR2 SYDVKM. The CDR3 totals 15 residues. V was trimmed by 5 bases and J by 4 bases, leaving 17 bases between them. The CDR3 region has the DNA TGTGCCAGCAGTGACTCCTCGGGGAAAGGCACTGAAGCTTTCTTT. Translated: CASSDSSGKGTEAFF.

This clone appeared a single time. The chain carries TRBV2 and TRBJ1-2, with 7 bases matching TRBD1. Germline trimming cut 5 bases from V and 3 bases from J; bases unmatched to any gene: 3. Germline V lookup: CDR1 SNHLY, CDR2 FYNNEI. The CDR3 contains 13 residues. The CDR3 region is CASSLGTDYGYTF. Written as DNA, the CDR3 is TGTGCCAGCAGTCTGGGGACAGACTATGGCTACACCTTC.

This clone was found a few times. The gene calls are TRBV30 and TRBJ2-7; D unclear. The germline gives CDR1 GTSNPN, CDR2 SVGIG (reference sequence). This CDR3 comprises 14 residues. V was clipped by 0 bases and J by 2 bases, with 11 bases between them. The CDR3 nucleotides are TGTGCCTGGAGTGTATCTGCTACCACCTACGAGCAGTACTTC. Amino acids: CAWSVSATTYEQYF.

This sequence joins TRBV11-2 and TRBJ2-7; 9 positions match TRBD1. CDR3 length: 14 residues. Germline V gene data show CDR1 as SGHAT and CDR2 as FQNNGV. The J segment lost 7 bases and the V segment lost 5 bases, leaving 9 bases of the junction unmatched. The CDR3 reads CASSPRTGAVEQYF. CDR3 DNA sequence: TGTGCCAGCAGCCCGCGGACAGGGGCCGTAGAGCAGTACTTC.

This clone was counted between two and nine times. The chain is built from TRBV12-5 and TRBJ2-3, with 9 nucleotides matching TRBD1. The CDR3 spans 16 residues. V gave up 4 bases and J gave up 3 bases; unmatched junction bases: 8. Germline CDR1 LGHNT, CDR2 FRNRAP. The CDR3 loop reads CASGSVKGQGTDTQYF. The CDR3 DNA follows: TGTGCTAGTGGTTCCGTCAAGGGACAGGGAACAGATACGCAGTATTTT.

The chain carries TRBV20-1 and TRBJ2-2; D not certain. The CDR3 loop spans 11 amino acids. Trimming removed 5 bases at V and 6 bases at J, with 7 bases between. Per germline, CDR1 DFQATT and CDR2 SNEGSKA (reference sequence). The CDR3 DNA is TGCAGTGCTCACTCTTCCGGGGAGCTGTTTTTT. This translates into CSAHSSGELFF.

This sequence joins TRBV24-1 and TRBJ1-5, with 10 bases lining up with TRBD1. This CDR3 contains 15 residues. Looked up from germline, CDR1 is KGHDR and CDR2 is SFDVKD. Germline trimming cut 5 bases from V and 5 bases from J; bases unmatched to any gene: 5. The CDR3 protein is CATSAPGQGHQPQHF. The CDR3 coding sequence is TGTGCCACCAGTGCCCCGGGACAGGGGCATCAGCCCCAGCATTTT.

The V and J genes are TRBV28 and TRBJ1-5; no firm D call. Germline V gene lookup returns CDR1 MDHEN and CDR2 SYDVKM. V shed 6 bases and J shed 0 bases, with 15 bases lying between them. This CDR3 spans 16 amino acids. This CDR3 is CASRPLVVYSNQPQHF. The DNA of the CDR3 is TGTGCCAGCAGGCCGCTAGTAGTGTATAGCAATCAGCCCCAGCATTTT.